These 13 T cell receptor beta chains came from one sample sequenced in a study of blood T cell repertoires in COVID-19. Measured with immunoSEQ multiplex PCR; TCRdb has only the in-frame clones, and not every one. The sample holds 410,000 or so clones, approximately 91% seen once. The sample was peripheral blood. Receptors were obtained from a woman between 40 and 55 years old with COVID-19, enrolled during active disease.

As regards this clone: Other DNA sequences in the same sample also yield this CDR3. This sequence joins TRBV5-1 and TRBJ2-3; possibly TRBD2 for D (5 bases). The CDR3 totals 15 residues. Between the trimmed V and J ends, which lost 0 bases and 1 base, there was a span of 9 bases. Germline V CDR1 and CDR2: SGHRS, YFSETQ. The CDR3 reads CASSLGTSGTDTQYF. DNA of the CDR3: TGCGCCAGCAGCTTGGGGACTTCGGGCACAGATACGCAGTATTTT.

The chain uses TRBV27 and TRBJ2-2; TRBD1 might be the D (6 bases). The germline CDR1 and CDR2 sequences are MNHEY and SMNVEV (reference sequence). Between the trimmed V and J ends, which lost 3 bases and 7 bases, there was a span of 9 bases. The CDR3 is 13 residues long. CDR3 residues: CASSFRGRGELFF. In DNA, the CDR3 is TGTGCCAGCAGTTTCAGGGGCCGCGGGGAGCTGTTTTTT.

This chain links TRBV29-1 with TRBJ1-2; D is ambiguous. CDR3 length: 16 amino acids. Trimming left V 8 bases short and J 4 bases short, with 26 bases between. Per germline, CDR1 SQVTM and CDR2 ANQGSEA. CDR3 amino acids: CSMDVGRAGPSYGYTF. The CDR3 DNA sequence: TGCAGCATGGACGTGGGTAGGGCGGGCCCCTCCTATGGCTACACCTTC.

The rearrangement links TRBV4-3 to TRBJ1-2; tentatively, D is TRBD1 (6 bases). Trimming left V 0 bases short and J 5 bases short, with 19 bases between. There are 17 residues in the CDR3. Germline V lookup: CDR1 LGHNA, CDR2 YSLEER. The CDR3 sequence is CASSQDLRQGIGYGYTF. CDR3 nucleotide sequence: TGCGCCAGCAGCCAAGATTTGCGTCAGGGGATAGGGTATGGCTACACCTTC.

This chain connects TRBV6-2 or TRBV6-3 to TRBJ2-7; no clear D gene. The CDR3 totals 16 residues. Germline V CDR1 and CDR2: MNHEY, SVGEGT. V lost 0 bases, J lost 4 bases, and 16 bases lay in between. CDR3 loop: CASSYSMSLLPYEQYF. The CDR3 region has the DNA TGTGCCAGCAGTTACTCGATGAGCCTACTCCCATACGAGCAGTACTTC.

The chain recombines TRBV10-3 with TRBJ1-5; maybe TRBD1 (6 bases). V was cut by 4 bases and J by 6 bases, with 16 bases left in between. The CDR3 has 15 residues. The germline V gene encodes CDR1 ENHRY and CDR2 SYGVKD. The CDR3 spells CAISAPGGAGQPQHF. CDR3 coding DNA: TGTGCCATCAGTGCTCCGGGGGGGGCGGGTCAGCCCCAGCATTTT.

The CDR3 region is CASSPDRNIQYF. CDR3 nucleotides: TGTGCCAGTAGTCCAGACAGGAACATTCAGTACTTC. V is TRBV19 and J is TRBJ2-4; a weak D match, TRBD1 (6 bases). There are 12 residues in the CDR3. The V gene lost 5 bases and the J gene lost 7 bases, with 9 bases spanning the gap. Germline CDR1 is LNHDA and CDR2 is SQIVND (reference sequence).

In its sample, this clone was seen many times. The chain couples TRBV5-1 to TRBJ1-3, with TRBD1 matching over 9 bases. J was trimmed by 1 base and V by 4 bases; bases with no gene match: 6. Germline CDR1 and CDR2: SGHRS and YFSETQ. The CDR3 runs to 16 residues. CDR3 loop: CASSVTGTGSGNTIYF. CDR3 DNA: TGCGCCAGCAGCGTAACCGGGACAGGGTCTGGAAACACCATATATTTT.

The rearrangement uses TRBV30 and TRBJ1-2, with D hard to call. CDR1 and CDR2 (germline): GTSNPN, SVGIG (reference sequence). V lost 2 bases, J lost 4 bases, and 17 bases lay in between. The CDR3 extends over 15 amino acids. The CDR3 sequence: CAWSSDLGSRYGYTF. In DNA form, the CDR3 reads TGTGCCTGGAGTTCGGACTTGGGCTCGCGCTATGGCTACACCTTC.

V and J are TRBV28 and TRBJ2-4; D perhaps matches TRBD1 (5 bases). The germline gives CDR1 MDHEN, CDR2 SYDVKM. Between the trimmed V and J ends, which lost 3 bases and 1 base, there was a span of 7 bases. CDR3 size: 14 residues. CDR3 protein: CASSFPGAKNIQYF. The CDR3 DNA follows: TGTGCCAGCAGTTTTCCAGGGGCCAAAAACATTCAGTACTTC.

The V call is TRBV28, the J call TRBJ1-2; a possible D gene is TRBD1 (6 bases). Trimming pared 7 bases from V and 1 base from J, leaving 19 bases between. The germline gives CDR1 MDHEN, CDR2 SYDVKM. CDR3 length: 16 residues. CDR3 sequence reads: CASNFAWTENNYGYTF. The CDR3 DNA reads TGTGCCAGCAACTTTGCCTGGACAGAGAATAACTATGGCTACACCTTC.

The V call is TRBV4-3, the J call TRBJ2-7; D is possibly TRBD1 (5 bases). This CDR3 has 17 amino acids. Trimming took off 0 bases at V and 6 bases at J, with 21 bases between the two ends. Germline CDR1 reads LGHNA; CDR2 reads YSLEER. The CDR3 protein is CASSQDRLGRATSEQYF. The CDR3 DNA is TGCGCCAGCAGCCAAGATCGGCTTGGCAGGGCCACGAGCGAGCAGTACTTC.

This chain links TRBV6-5 with TRBJ2-1; 12 bases agree with TRBD2. The CDR3 extends over 14 amino acids. Trimming at V came to 10 bases and at J to 4 bases, leaving 5 bases not matched to a gene. Germline V gives CDR1 MNHEY, CDR2 SVGAGI. The CDR3 nucleotides read TGTGCCACCCACCTAGCGGGAGGGTACAATGAGCAGTTCTTC. This gives the protein CATHLAGGYNEQFF.